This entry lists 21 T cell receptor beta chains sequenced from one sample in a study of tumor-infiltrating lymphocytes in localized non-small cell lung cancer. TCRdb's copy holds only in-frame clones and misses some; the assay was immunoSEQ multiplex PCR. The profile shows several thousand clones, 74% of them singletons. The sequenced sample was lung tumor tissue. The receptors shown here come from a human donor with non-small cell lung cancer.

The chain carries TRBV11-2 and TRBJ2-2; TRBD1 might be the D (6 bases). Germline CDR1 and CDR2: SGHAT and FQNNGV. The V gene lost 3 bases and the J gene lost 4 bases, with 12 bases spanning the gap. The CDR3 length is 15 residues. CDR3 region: CASSFGQLSTGELFF. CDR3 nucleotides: TGTGCCAGCAGCTTTGGACAGCTTTCCACCGGGGAGCTGTTTTTT.

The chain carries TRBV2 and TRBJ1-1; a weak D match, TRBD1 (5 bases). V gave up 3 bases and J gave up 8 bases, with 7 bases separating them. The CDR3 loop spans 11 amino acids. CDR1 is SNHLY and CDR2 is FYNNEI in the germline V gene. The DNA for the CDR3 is TGTGCCAGCAGTGAGGGGCCGGAAGCTTTCTTT. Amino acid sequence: CASSEGPEAFF. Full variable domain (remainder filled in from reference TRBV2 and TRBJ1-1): EPEVTQTPSHQVTQMGQEVILRCVPISNHLYFYWYRQILGQKVEFLVSFYNNEISEKSEIFDDQFSVERPDGSNFTLKIRSTKLEDSAMYFCASSEGPEAFFGQGTRLTVV.

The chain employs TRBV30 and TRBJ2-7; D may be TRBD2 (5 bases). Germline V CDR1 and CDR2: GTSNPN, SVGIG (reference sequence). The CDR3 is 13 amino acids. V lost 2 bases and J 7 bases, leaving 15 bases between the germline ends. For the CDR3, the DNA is TGTGCCTGGAGTTCTGGCGGGTTGCGGGAGCAGTACTTC. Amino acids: CAWSSGGLREQYF.

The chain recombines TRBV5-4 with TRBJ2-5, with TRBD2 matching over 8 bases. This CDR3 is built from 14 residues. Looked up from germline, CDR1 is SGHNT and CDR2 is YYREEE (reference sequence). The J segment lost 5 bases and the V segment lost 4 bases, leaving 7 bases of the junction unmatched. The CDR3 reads CASSGAGGAETQYF. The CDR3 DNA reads TGTGCCAGCAGCGGCGCCGGGGGGGCGGAGACCCAGTACTTC.

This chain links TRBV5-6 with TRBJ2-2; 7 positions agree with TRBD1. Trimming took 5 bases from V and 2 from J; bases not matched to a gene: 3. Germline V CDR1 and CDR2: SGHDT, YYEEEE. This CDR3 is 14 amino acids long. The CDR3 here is CASRWDRNTGELFF. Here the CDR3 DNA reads TGTGCCAGCAGATGGGACAGAAACACCGGGGAGCTGTTTTTT.

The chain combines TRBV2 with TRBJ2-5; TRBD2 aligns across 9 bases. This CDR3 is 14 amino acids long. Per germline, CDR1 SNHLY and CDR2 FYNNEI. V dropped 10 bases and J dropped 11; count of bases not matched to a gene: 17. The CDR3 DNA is TGTGCCACCACGCCTAGCGGGGCCCCGGGGGAGCAGTACTTC. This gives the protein CATTPSGAPGEQYF.

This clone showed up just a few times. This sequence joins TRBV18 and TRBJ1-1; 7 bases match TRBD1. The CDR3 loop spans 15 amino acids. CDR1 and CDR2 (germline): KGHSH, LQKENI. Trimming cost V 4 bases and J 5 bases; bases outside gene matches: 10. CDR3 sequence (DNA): TGTGCCAGCTCACTAGACAGGGTTTTTGTGACTGAAGCTTTCTTT. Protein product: CASSLDRVFVTEAFF.

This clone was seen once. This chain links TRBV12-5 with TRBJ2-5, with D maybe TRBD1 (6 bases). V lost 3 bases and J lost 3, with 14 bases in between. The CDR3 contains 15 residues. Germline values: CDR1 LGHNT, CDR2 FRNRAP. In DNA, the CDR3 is TGTGCTAGTGGTTTCGGTGACAGGCCTAAAGAGACCCAGTACTTC. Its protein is CASGFGDRPKETQYF. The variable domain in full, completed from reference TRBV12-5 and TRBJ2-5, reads DARVTQTPRHKVTEMGQEVTMRCQPILGHNTVFWYRQTMMQGLELLAYFRNRAPLDDSGMPKDRFSAEMPDATLATLKIQPSEPRDSAVYFCASGFGDRPKETQYFGPGTRLLVL.

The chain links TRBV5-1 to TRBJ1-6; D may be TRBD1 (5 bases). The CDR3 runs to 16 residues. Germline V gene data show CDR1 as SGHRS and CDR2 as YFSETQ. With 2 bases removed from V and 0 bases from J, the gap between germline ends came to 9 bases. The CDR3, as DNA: TGCGCCAGCAGCTTCGACAGCCGCTCCTATAATTCACCCCTCCACTTT. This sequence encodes CASSFDSRSYNSPLHF. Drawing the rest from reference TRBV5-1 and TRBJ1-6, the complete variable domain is KAGVTQTPRYLIKTRGQQVTLSCSPISGHRSVSWYQQTPGQGLQFLFEYFSETQRNKGNFPGRFSGRQFSNSRSEMNVSTLELGDSALYLCASSFDSRSYNSPLHFGNGTRLTVT.

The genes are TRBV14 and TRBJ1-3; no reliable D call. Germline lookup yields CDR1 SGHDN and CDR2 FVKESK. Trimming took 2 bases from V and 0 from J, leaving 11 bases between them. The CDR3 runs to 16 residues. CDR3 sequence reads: CASSQYPGFSGNTIYF. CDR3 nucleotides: TGTGCCAGCAGCCAATACCCCGGCTTCTCTGGAAACACCATATATTTT.

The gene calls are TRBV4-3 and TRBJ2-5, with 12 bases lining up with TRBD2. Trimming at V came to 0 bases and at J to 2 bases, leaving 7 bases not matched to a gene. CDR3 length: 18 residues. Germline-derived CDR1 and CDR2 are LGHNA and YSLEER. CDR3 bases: TGCGCCAGCAGCCAAGATCTAGCGGGGGGGCCTCAGCAAGAGACCCAGTACTTC. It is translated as CASSQDLAGGPQQETQYF.

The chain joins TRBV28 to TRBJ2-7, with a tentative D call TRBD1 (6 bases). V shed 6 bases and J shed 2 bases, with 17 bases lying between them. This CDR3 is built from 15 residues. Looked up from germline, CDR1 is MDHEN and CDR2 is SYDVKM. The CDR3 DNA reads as TGTGCCAGCAGGACGGCTGTGGGGGCTACCTACGAGCAGTACTTC. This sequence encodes CASRTAVGATYEQYF.

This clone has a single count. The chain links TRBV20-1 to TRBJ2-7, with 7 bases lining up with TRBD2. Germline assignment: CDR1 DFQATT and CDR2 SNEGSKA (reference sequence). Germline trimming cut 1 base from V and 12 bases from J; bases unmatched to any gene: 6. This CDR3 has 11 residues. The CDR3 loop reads CSARVGGNRYF. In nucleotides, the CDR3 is TGCAGTGCTAGAGTGGGGGGGAACCGGTACTTC.

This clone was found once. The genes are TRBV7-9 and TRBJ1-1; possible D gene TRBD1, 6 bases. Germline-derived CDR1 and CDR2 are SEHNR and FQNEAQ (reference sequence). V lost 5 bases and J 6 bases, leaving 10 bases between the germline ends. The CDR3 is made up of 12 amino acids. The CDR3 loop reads CASSLRGAEAFF. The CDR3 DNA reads TGTGCCAGCAGCCTCAGGGGTGCTGAAGCTTTCTTT.

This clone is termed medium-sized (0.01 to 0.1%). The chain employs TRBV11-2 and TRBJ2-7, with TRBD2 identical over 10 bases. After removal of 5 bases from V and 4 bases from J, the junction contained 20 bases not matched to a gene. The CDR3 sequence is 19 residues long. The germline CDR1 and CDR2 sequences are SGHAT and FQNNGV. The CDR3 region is CASSPVGGAGGPFLYEQYF. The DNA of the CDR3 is TGTGCCAGCAGCCCAGTAGGGGGAGCGGGGGGGCCCTTTCTATACGAGCAGTACTTC.

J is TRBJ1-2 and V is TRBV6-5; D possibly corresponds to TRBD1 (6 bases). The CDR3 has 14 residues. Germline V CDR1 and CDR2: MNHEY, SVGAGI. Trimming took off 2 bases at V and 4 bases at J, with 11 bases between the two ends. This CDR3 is CASSYRDTSYGYTF. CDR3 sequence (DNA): TGTGCCAGCAGTTACCGGGACACCTCCTATGGCTACACCTTC.

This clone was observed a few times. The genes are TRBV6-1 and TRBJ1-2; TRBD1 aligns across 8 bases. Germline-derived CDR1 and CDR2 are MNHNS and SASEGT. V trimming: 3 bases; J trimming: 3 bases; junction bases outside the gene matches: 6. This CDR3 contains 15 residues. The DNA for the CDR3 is TGTGCCAGCAGTGAGTGGACAGGGTGGGACTATGGCTACACCTTC. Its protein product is CASSEWTGWDYGYTF.

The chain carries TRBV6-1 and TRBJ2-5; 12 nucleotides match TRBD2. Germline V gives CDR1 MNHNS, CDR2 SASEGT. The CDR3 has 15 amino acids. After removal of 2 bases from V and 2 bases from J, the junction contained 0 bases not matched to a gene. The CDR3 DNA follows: TGTGCCAGCAGTGAACTAGCGGGGGGGCAAGAGACCCAGTACTTC. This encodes CASSELAGGQETQYF.

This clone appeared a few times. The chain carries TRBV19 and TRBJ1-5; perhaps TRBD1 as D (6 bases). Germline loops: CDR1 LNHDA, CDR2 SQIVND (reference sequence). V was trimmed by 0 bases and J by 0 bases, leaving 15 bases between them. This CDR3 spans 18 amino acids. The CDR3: CASSIDLQAGASNQPQHF. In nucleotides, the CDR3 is TGTGCCAGTAGTATAGATCTTCAGGCAGGGGCTAGCAATCAGCCCCAGCATTTT.

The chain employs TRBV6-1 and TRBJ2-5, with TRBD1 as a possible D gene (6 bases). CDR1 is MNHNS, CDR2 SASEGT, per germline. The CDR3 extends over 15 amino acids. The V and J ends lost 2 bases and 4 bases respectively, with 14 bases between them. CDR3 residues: CASSEPGQVGETQYF. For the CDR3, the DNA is TGTGCCAGCAGTGAACCGGGACAAGTAGGAGAGACCCAGTACTTC.

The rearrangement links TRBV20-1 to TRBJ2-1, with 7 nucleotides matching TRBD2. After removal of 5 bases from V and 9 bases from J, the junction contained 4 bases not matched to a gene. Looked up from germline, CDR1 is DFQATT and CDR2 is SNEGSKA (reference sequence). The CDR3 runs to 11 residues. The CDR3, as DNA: TGCAGTGCTGCAGCGGGGAGTGAGCAGTTCTTC. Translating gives CSAAAGSEQFF.